The 24 T cell receptor beta chains listed next were all sequenced from one sample in a study of blood T cell repertoires in COVID-19. Produced via immunoSEQ multiplex PCR; TCRdb's table is partial and in-frame only. Here the sample spans some 160,000 clones, about 80% being singletons. Material for sequencing was peripheral blood. The receptors come from a woman older than 75 with acute or convalescent COVID-19.

This chain links TRBV7-3 with TRBJ1-1; D unclear. Germline V gives CDR1 SGHTA, CDR2 FQGTGA. This CDR3 spans 16 amino acids. Trimming shortened V by 5 bases and J by 0 bases, and 16 bases separated the two germline ends. CDR3 sequence reads: CASSTRKVNMNTEAFF. DNA for the CDR3: TGTGCCAGCAGCACCCGCAAAGTCAACATGAACACTGAAGCTTTCTTT.

V is TRBV12-3 or TRBV12-4 and J is TRBJ2-1; maybe TRBD1 (5 bases). The CDR3 loop spans 11 amino acids. With 3 bases removed from V and 12 bases from J, the gap between germline ends came to 9 bases. The chain's CDR3 is CASSLQGGQFF. CDR3 sequence (DNA): TGTGCCAGCAGTTTGCAGGGTGGGCAGTTCTTC.

This clone has only a few counts. This chain uses TRBV5-1 with TRBJ1-2, with 7 bases that match TRBD1. The germline gives CDR1 SGHRS, CDR2 YFSETQ. The CDR3 length is 14 residues. Trimming removed 4 bases from V and 4 bases from J; junction bases left unmatched: 7. The CDR3 coding sequence is TGCGCCAGCAGCCCGCGACAGGGATTCTATGGCTACACCTTC. Protein product: CASSPRQGFYGYTF.

The rearrangement joins TRBV15 to TRBJ2-7; D remains unclear. Germline V gene sequence: CDR1 LNHNV, CDR2 YYDKDF (reference sequence). Trimming shortened V by 0 bases and J by 3 bases, and 6 bases separated the two germline ends. This CDR3 is 13 amino acids long. In DNA form, the CDR3 reads TGTGCCACCAGCAGAGAACAGCTCTACGAGCAGTACTTC. It translates to CATSREQLYEQYF.

The chain couples TRBV11-2 to TRBJ2-3, with 8 bases lining up with TRBD1. Germline trimming cut 1 base from V and 5 bases from J; bases unmatched to any gene: 8. This CDR3 spans 16 amino acids. Germline V CDR1 and CDR2: SGHAT, FQNNGV. As DNA, the CDR3 is TGTGCCAGCAGCTTAGCTGCAGGGGGCCAAGGAGATACGCAGTATTTT. Encoded protein: CASSLAAGGQGDTQYF. The complete variable domain, with remaining parts taken from reference TRBV11-2 and TRBJ2-3, reads EAGVAQSPRYKIIEKRQSVAFWCNPISGHATLYWYQQILGQGPKLLIQFQNNGVVDDSQLPKDRFSAERLKGVDSTLKIQPAKLEDSAVYLCASSLAAGGQGDTQYFGPGTRLTVL.

This clone is a singleton in its sample. This sequence joins TRBV6-1 and TRBJ1-2; no clear D gene. Per germline, CDR1 MNHNS and CDR2 SASEGT. This CDR3 spans 14 amino acids. V was trimmed by 3 bases and J by 4 bases, leaving 12 bases between them. The CDR3 protein is CASSEWGELYGYTF. Here the CDR3 DNA reads TGTGCCAGCAGTGAGTGGGGAGAACTCTATGGCTACACCTTC.

This clone was recorded only once. This rearrangement joins TRBV7-9 to TRBJ2-5; tentatively, D is TRBD1 (5 bases). This CDR3 spans 14 amino acids. Trimming left V 4 bases short and J 1 base short, with 10 bases between. Germline values: CDR1 SEHNR, CDR2 FQNEAQ (reference sequence). The CDR3 loop reads CASSSPRAQETQYF. As DNA, the CDR3 is TGTGCCAGCAGCTCCCCCAGGGCCCAAGAGACCCAGTACTTC.

Written as DNA, the CDR3 is TGTGCCAGCAGCTTTGGGGACAGGGATCATTCACCCCTCCACTTT. This codes for CASSFGDRDHSPLHF. The J gene is TRBJ1-6, the V gene TRBV5-4, with 9 bases that match TRBD1. J lost 8 bases, V lost 2 bases, and 5 bases had no gene match. Germline lookup yields CDR1 SGHNT and CDR2 YYREEE (reference sequence). This CDR3 contains 15 residues.

J is TRBJ2-7 and V is TRBV5-4; TRBD2 matches 10 bases. Losses at the gene ends were 4 bases for V and 0 bases for J; bases not matched to a gene: 4. CDR3 size: 15 residues. Germline CDR1 SGHNT, CDR2 YYREEE (reference sequence). The CDR3 loop reads CASSTSGRASYEQYF. DNA of the CDR3: TGTGCCAGCAGCACAAGCGGGAGGGCCTCCTACGAGCAGTACTTC.

The V and J genes are TRBV4-3 and TRBJ2-5, with D uncertain. The CDR3 contains 15 residues. Trimming removed 1 base from V and 0 bases from J, with 9 bases in between. Germline loops: CDR1 LGHNA, CDR2 YSLEER. In nucleotides, the CDR3 is TGCGCCAGCAGCCAAGGGCAGGCCGACCAAGAGACCCAGTACTTC. Protein sequence: CASSQGQADQETQYF.

This clone was counted a single time. This sequence joins TRBV28 and TRBJ1-2; TRBD1 is a possible D gene (6 bases). Germline loops: CDR1 MDHEN, CDR2 SYDVKM. Deletions cut 5 bases from V and 6 bases from J, with 16 bases between. The CDR3 is 14 residues long. CDR3 loop: CASSTSGVIDGYTF. The CDR3 DNA sequence: TGTGCCAGCAGTACCTCAGGGGTCATCGATGGCTACACCTTC.

The chain joins TRBV5-6 to TRBJ1-4; 7 nucleotides line up with TRBD1. CDR1 is SGHDT and CDR2 is YYEEEE in the germline V gene. There are 14 residues in the CDR3. V lost 5 bases and J lost 5; bases outside the gene matches: 6. DNA for the CDR3: TGTGCCAGCAGTGAGGGGGCCGGGAATGAAAAACTGTTTTTT. Its protein product is CASSEGAGNEKLFF.

This rearrangement joins TRBV29-1 to TRBJ2-3; 9 bases line up with TRBD2. The ends lost 3 bases at V and 4 bases at J; junction bases unmatched: 14. The CDR3 sequence is 17 residues long. Germline CDR1 and CDR2: SQVTM and ANQGSEA. This chain's CDR3 is CSVEGGGATFYPDTQYF. The CDR3 DNA is TGCAGCGTTGAGGGCGGGGGGGCCACATTTTATCCAGATACGCAGTATTTT.

A single count supports this clone. The V gene is TRBV6-2 or TRBV6-3, the J gene TRBJ2-7; D ambiguous. Trimming shortened V by 0 bases and J by 3 bases, and 12 bases separated the two germline ends. The CDR3 contains 15 residues. Germline V lookup: CDR1 MNHEY, CDR2 SVGEGT. CDR3 sequence: CASSYSTLSFYEQYF. The CDR3, as DNA: TGTGCCAGCAGTTACTCGACCCTTAGCTTCTACGAGCAGTACTTC.

This clone has a handful of counts. This chain links TRBV5-1 with TRBJ2-1, with 8 bases fitting TRBD2. With 0 bases clipped from V and 4 bases from J, the junction kept 9 bases outside the gene matches. The CDR3 totals 17 residues. Germline V gene lookup returns CDR1 SGHRS and CDR2 YFSETQ. CDR3 protein: CASSLVTGTRIYNEQFF. CDR3 sequence (DNA): TGCGCCAGCAGCTTGGTAACCGGGACTAGGATATACAATGAGCAGTTCTTC.

V and J are TRBV28 and TRBJ1-3, with D perhaps TRBD1 (5 bases). CDR3 size: 17 residues. Trimming left V 10 bases short and J 2 bases short, with 24 bases between. CDR1 and CDR2 from the germline V gene are MDHEN and SYDVKM. The CDR3 bases are TGTGCCACCAACGGGGGGGGTCTGGGGGACCCTGGAAACACCATATATTTT. Amino acid sequence: CATNGGGLGDPGNTIYF. Together with reference TRBV28 and TRBJ1-3, the CDR3 gives the full variable domain: DVKVTQSSRYLVKRTGEKVFLECVQDMDHENMFWYRQDPGLGLRLIYFSYDVKMKEKGDIPEGYSVSREKKERFSLILESASTNQTSMYLCATNGGGLGDPGNTIYFGEGSWLTVV.

This chain joins TRBV10-3 and TRBJ1-2; D remains ambiguous. V lost 6 bases and J 1 base, leaving 12 bases between the germline ends. This CDR3 spans 14 amino acids. The V gene's germline CDR1 is ENHRY and CDR2 SYGVKD. CDR3: CAISPRESNYGYTF. CDR3 sequence (DNA): TGTGCCATCAGCCCGAGAGAGAGTAACTATGGCTACACCTTC.

The chain joins TRBV6-5 to TRBJ2-5; TRBD2 matches at 8 bases. The germline CDR1 and CDR2 sequences are MNHEY and SVGAGI. The CDR3 is 15 amino acids. After removal of 5 bases from V and 4 bases from J, the junction contained 9 bases not matched to a gene. The CDR3: CASSRGVAGRETQYF. DNA for the CDR3: TGTGCCAGCAGTCGCGGGGTAGCGGGGAGAGAGACCCAGTACTTC.

The V call is TRBV30, the J call TRBJ1-5, with D maybe TRBD1 (6 bases). This CDR3 is built from 14 residues. The V end lost 0 bases, the J end lost 6 bases, and 12 bases lay between the germline ends. The V gene's germline CDR1 is GTSNPN and CDR2 SVGIG (reference sequence). Here the CDR3 DNA reads TGTGCCTGGAGTGTTGGGGGGGCCGGTCAGCCCCAGCATTTT. It specifies CAWSVGGAGQPQHF.

CDR3 in amino acids: CASSPRGLNTEAFF. The CDR3 DNA sequence: TGTGCCAGTAGTCCCAGGGGATTGAACACTGAAGCTTTCTTT. V usage is TRBV19 and J usage is TRBJ1-1; possible D gene TRBD1, 6 bases. Germline loops: CDR1 LNHDA, CDR2 SQIVND (reference sequence). The CDR3 covers 14 residues. Trimming cost V 5 bases and J 0 bases, with 10 bases left between them.

The table lists this clone with a count of one. This chain uses TRBV4-3 with TRBJ2-1; 13 nucleotides agree with TRBD2. V shed 0 bases, J shed 9 bases, and the junction held 8 bases outside the gene matches. Germline V lookup: CDR1 LGHNA, CDR2 YSLEER. The length of the CDR3 is 17 residues. CDR3 residues: CASSQDGTSGDTGEQFF. Here the CDR3 DNA reads TGCGCCAGCAGCCAAGACGGGACTAGCGGGGATACGGGTGAGCAGTTCTTC.

This rearrangement joins TRBV30 to TRBJ2-7; tentatively, D is TRBD1 (6 bases). The CDR3 is made up of 15 amino acids. The V gene lost 3 bases and the J gene lost 0 bases, with 15 bases spanning the gap. CDR1 is GTSNPN, CDR2 SVGIG, per germline (reference sequence). This CDR3 is CAWRPRQASSYEQYF. For the CDR3, the DNA is TGTGCCTGGAGACCCAGACAGGCGAGCTCCTACGAGCAGTACTTC.

This rearrangement joins TRBV7-2 to TRBJ2-4, with 7 bases aligning to TRBD2. Germline assignment: CDR1 SGHTA and CDR2 FQGNSA. The CDR3 is 16 residues long. V was pared by 3 bases and J by 1 base, with 6 bases of the junction left unmatched. Here the CDR3 DNA reads TGTGCCAGCAGCTTCCTGGGAGGGGTGGCCAAAAACATTCAGTACTTC. Protein product: CASSFLGGVAKNIQYF.

The V and J genes are TRBV5-1 and TRBJ1-1; 9 bases are shared with TRBD1. The V gene's germline CDR1 is SGHRS and CDR2 YFSETQ. J gave up 6 bases and V 2 bases, and 8 bases lay outside the gene matches. The CDR3 extends over 15 amino acids. The CDR3 is CASSLLQGASAEAFF. The CDR3 bases are TGCGCCAGCAGCTTACTACAGGGGGCCTCCGCTGAAGCTTTCTTT.